This TCR beta chain is from a study of T-cell reconstitution after alpha-beta-depleted transplantation in children. Per the germline V gene, CDR1 is MDHEN and CDR2 is SYDVKM. V shed 5 bases and J shed 1 base, with 15 bases lying between them. CDR3 length: 16 amino acids. The table lists this clonotype with many counts. Unique molecular identifiers were used to barcode this TCRbeta library. TCRdb processed the PCR reads anew with MiXCR; each CDR3 protein has one entry. The sample yields roughly 590,000 distinct CDR3 sequences, 15% to 20% seen once. The chain joins TRBV28 to TRBJ2-1; possible D gene TRBD1, 5 bases. The sequencing used PBMCs from the stem cell graft donor, collected from the stem cell graft. The receptor's source is a human donor who donated a stem cell graft to a child with acute myeloid leukemia. The DNA for the CDR3 is TGTGCCAGCAGTCGCCCAGGGTCAGGATCCTACAATGAGCAGTTCTTC. Protein sequence: CASSRPGSGSYNEQFF.